The sequence of this T cell receptor (beta chain) was determined in a study of T cell responses to AZD1222 COVID-19 vaccine. Assay used: immunoSEQ multiplex PCR; TCRdb lists only in-frame clones, some missing. The sample records about 160,000 clones, 90% being singletons. Material: peripheral blood, obtained on day 0 of AZD1222 vaccination. This TCR derives from an adult in good health.

This chain's CDR3 is CASSISRGFDQPQHF. The CDR3 bases are TGTGCCAGTAGTATCTCCAGGGGGTTCGATCAGCCCCAGCATTTT. The chain carries TRBV19 and TRBJ1-5; 7 nucleotides line up with TRBD1. The CDR3 runs to 15 residues. After removal of 3 bases from V and 5 bases from J, the junction contained 7 bases not matched to a gene. Germline CDR1 LNHDA, CDR2 SQIVND (reference sequence).